A selection of T cell receptor beta chains follows, all from one sample in a study of blood T cell repertoires in COVID-19. Produced via immunoSEQ multiplex PCR; TCRdb's table is partial and in-frame only. The data show some 57,000 clones, around 90% seen once. Sequenced material: peripheral blood. These TCRs come from a man in his sixties or seventies with acute or convalescent COVID-19. The CDR3 runs from the conserved cysteine through the conserved F or W. Each record gives: J gene, clone size, V gene, D gene, CDR3 DNA, CDR3 protein. The D gene is left open where the match is weak. Clone size appears in some rows only: once, few, many, or a class for an expanded clone.

J: TRBJ1-1; size: -; V: TRBV5-6; D: TRBD1; DNA: TGTGCCAGCAGCTTGTCACAGGGGGTGATGAACACTGAAGCTTTCTTT; CDR3: CASSLSQGVMNTEAFF
J: TRBJ1-2; size: -; V: TRBV21-1; D: -; DNA: TGTGCCAGCAGCAAAGCGCTTTTTGGGACAGGGGGTAGAGGCTACACCTTC; CDR3: CASSKALFGTGGRGYTF
J: TRBJ2-2; size: -; V: TRBV30; D: TRBD2; DNA: TGTGCCTGGAGAAGTAGCGGGGAAGGCGGGGAGCTGTTTTTT; CDR3: CAWRSSGEGGELFF
J: TRBJ2-7; size: -; V: TRBV14; D: TRBD2; DNA: TGTGCCAGCAGCCAAGATGACTCTGGACTAGCGGGTTACGAGCAGTACTTC; CDR3: CASSQDDSGLAGYEQYF
J: TRBJ1-1; size: -; V: TRBV7-2; D: -; DNA: TGTGCCAGCAGCGCCGACAGGTATGGCACTGAAGCTTTCTTT; CDR3: CASSADRYGTEAFF
J: TRBJ1-1; size: -; V: TRBV30; D: -; DNA: TGTGCCTGGAGTGTGGGAGTCCAGAACACTGAAGCTTTCTTT; CDR3: CAWSVGVQNTEAFF
J: TRBJ2-1; size: -; V: TRBV19; D: TRBD2; DNA: TGTGCCAGTAGTGCTAGCGGACCTTCCTACAATGAGCAGTTCTTC; CDR3: CASSASGPSYNEQFF
J: TRBJ1-2; size: -; V: TRBV7-9; D: -; DNA: TGTGCCAGCAGCTTCCAGTTGCAGGGGTCGACCTATGGCTACACCTTC; CDR3: CASSFQLQGSTYGYTF
J: TRBJ2-3; size: -; V: TRBV18; D: TRBD2; DNA: TGTGCCAGCTCACCAACCCGGATAGCGGGAGAGAACTCTAGCACAGATACGCAGTATTTT; CDR3: CASSPTRIAGENSSTDTQYF
J: TRBJ2-5; size: once; V: TRBV27; D: TRBD2; DNA: TGTGCCAGCAGCACCGGCGGGACTAGCGGGAGAGAGACCCAGTACTTC; CDR3: CASSTGGTSGRETQYF
J: TRBJ2-3; size: -; V: TRBV5-8; D: -; DNA: TGTGCCAGCAGCTTCCGGACAGCGAAGACAGATACGCAGTATTTT; CDR3: CASSFRTAKTDTQYF
J: TRBJ2-1; size: -; V: TRBV5-1; D: TRBD2; DNA: TGCGCCAGCAGACTAGCGGGAGTTTACGAGCAGTTCTTC; CDR3: CASRLAGVYEQFF
J: TRBJ2-1; size: -; V: TRBV11-3; D: TRBD2; DNA: TGTGCCAGCAGCTTAGGGACTAGCGGGAGCTATGAGCAGTTCTTC; CDR3: CASSLGTSGSYEQFF
J: TRBJ2-3; size: -; V: TRBV29-1; D: -; DNA: TGCAGCGTCGGACAGAGTTCAGATACGCAGTATTTT; CDR3: CSVGQSSDTQYF